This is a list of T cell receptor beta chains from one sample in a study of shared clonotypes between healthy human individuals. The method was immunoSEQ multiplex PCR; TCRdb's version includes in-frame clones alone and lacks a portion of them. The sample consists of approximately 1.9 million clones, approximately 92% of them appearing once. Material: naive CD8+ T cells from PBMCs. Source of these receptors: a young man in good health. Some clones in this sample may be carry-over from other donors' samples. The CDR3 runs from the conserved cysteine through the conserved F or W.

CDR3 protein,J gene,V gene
CSVQTGASYEQYF,TRBJ2-7,TRBV29-1
CASSQDWSRVRLANYGYTF,TRBJ1-2,TRBV4-3
CASKFSTDTQYF,TRBJ2-3,TRBV6-6
CASHQGQTDYEQYF,TRBJ2-7,TRBV7-9
CASSPSRGHQDYGYTF,TRBJ1-2,TRBV18
CASSLGLSYEQYF,TRBJ2-7,TRBV27
CASSWGDRDHEQYF,TRBJ2-7,TRBV5-4
CASSDRDRGYNEQFF,TRBJ2-1,TRBV7-8
CASSLSISETQYF,TRBJ2-5,TRBV27
CASSFRDGSNLNTEAFF,TRBJ1-1,TRBV27
CASSFLPGGPDEQYF,TRBJ2-7,TRBV27
CATQWAGEETEAFF,TRBJ1-1,TRBV28